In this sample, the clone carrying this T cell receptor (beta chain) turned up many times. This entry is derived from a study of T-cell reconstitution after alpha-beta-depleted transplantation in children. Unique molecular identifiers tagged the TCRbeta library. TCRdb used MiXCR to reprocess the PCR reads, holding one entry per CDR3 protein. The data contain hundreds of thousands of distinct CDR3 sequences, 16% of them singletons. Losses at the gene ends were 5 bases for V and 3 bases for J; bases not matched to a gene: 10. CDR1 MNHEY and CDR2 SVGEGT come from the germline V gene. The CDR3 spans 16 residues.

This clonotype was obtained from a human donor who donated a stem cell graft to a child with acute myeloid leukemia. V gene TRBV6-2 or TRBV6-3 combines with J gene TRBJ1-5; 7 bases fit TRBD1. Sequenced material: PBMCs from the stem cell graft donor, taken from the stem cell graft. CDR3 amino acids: CASSPPTGQINQPQHF. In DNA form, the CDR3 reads TGTGCCAGCAGTCCTCCCACGGGACAGATCAATCAGCCCCAGCATTTT.